This entry describes one TCR beta chain. Only one count was recorded for this clone. What this receptor recognizes is not known. Per-nucleotide qualities are absent, and no much larger clonotype sits a single base away. Libraries were made using the immunoSEQ multiplex PCR assay. Under the source paper's analysis protocol: To diagnose cytomegalovirus status from the catalog of TCR beta chain sequences, a statistical classification framework was built. The table was pulled from immuneACCESS by TCRdb, which kept in-frame rearrangements only. Such tables lose some clones; where checked, under half of the loss comes from unresolved V genes, and the rest has no known cause. For V, J and clone size, that table is used; D and trimming come from the DNA. The sample data list 65,000 to 70,000 clones, and roughly nine tenths of these were observed just once. The ten most abundant clones make up about 3.2% of the sample.

This specimen belongs to a study of cytomegalovirus exposure and HLA in healthy donors (dated by TCRdb to about 2017). About the full investigation: According to a later analysis, one platform produced both the roughly 130 validation repertoires and the approximately 670 repertoires of the first cohort. A separate validation cohort of over 95 different subjects was used in addition to the roughly 670-subject first cohort. High-throughput TCR immunosequencing, statistical association of individual TCRs with disease status, and machine learning were combined to predict cytomegalovirus infection status. The aim of the study was to test whether cataloging public T cell receptors could identify signatures of past pathogen exposure.

V and J are truncated by 9 bases and 6 bases respectively, leaving an intervening sequence of 24 bases. Taken from cysteine to phenylalanine, the CDR3 has 16 residues. Of all the DNA, just the CDR3 is kept, 48 bases in frame from base 1. CDR1 LNHDA and CDR2 SQIVND were looked up in the germline V gene (reference sequence). The paper as a whole reports these results and caveats: The validation cohort had no HLA typing available for a later analysis, so co-occurrence within that cohort was assessed over all 120 repertoires. The classifier was reported to diagnose cytomegalovirus status with high specificity and sensitivity in both the original and validation cohorts. A few of the identified cytomegalovirus-associated TCR beta chains were confirmed in vitro to be specific for cytomegalovirus antigens. Most TCR sequences were observed very rarely across donors, whereas some public TCRs were present in many individuals. Subsequent analysis determined that TCRs grouped into clusters in the first cohort also showed a tendency toward co-occurrence across the 130 or so validation repertoires, and roughly 94% of cluster scores exceeded 0. The study gave a list of 150 to 200 TCR beta chains associated with cytomegalovirus. The authors suggested that the approach could potentially be generalized to other disease states and immunological phenotypes.

The donors were included in the validation cohort of some 120 subjects, a group kept apart from the roughly 610-subject first cohort. The rearrangement combines TRBV19 with TRBJ2-1; the D gene is perhaps TRBD2, on 6 matching bases. Sample: PBMCs. The receptor's source is a man younger than 35 in good health and CMV-seronegative. Read as DNA, the sequence is TGTGCCAGCGCCGGTCGCGGAGGGGTCGGCGGCAATGAGCAGTTCTTC. The resulting protein is CASAGRGGVGGNEQFF.